This T cell receptor beta chain was captured in a study of T cells expressing NK-cell markers. One entry per CDR3 protein, without DNA, is what TCRdb gives after re-calling the 5' RACE reads. The sample's table shows around 380,000 distinct CDR3 sequences. The germline CDR1 and CDR2 sequences are DFQATT and SNEGSKA (reference sequence). The CDR3 consists of 13 residues. The origin of this receptor is a woman aged 45 to 65 in good health. This sequence joins TRBV20-1 and TRBJ2-7; checking the TCRdb D call of TRBD2 is not possible without DNA. Sequenced: blood T cells: a sorted CD56 or NKG2C T cell subset, CD4+ or CD8+ T cells, or bulk PBMC T cells (not recorded which). This chain's CDR3 is CSASILAGHEQYF.